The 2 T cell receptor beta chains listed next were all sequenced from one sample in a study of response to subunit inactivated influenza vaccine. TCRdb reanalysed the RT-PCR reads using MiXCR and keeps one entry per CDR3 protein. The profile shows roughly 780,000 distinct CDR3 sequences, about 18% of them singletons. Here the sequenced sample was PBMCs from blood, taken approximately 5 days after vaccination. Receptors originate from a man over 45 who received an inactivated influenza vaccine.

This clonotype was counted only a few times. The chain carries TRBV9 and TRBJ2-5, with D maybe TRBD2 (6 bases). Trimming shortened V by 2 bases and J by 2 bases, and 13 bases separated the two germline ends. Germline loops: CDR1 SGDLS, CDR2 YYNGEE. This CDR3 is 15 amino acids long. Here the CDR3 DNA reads TGTGCCAGCAGCGTGGCGGGACTCGAACAAGAGACCCAGTACTTC. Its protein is CASSVAGLEQETQYF.

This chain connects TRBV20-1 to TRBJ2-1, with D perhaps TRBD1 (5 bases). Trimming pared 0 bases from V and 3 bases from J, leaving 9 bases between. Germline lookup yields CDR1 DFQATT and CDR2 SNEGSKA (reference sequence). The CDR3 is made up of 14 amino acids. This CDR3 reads CSARDWGLYNEQFF. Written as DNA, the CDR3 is TGCAGTGCTAGAGACTGGGGCCTCTACAATGAGCAGTTCTTC.